The 23 T cell receptor beta chains listed next were all sequenced from one sample in a study of cytomegalovirus exposure and HLA in healthy donors. Use of 60 Vbeta and 13 Jbeta primers characterized the PCR. Using immunoSEQ multiplex PCR, the repertoire was profiled, and TCRdb retains in-frame clones only, with some absent. This sample has 150,000 to 200,000 clones, with around 80% found just once. The specimen was PBMCs. Every receptor here comes from a human donor in good health.

This chain uses TRBV4-2 with TRBJ2-2; a weak D match, TRBD2 (6 bases). Germline V gives CDR1 LGHNA, CDR2 YNFKEQ. V lost 0 bases and J 0 bases, leaving 8 bases between the germline ends. The CDR3 covers 16 residues. The CDR3 reads CASSQDTGANTGELFF. The CDR3 nucleotides read TGTGCCAGCAGCCAAGATACGGGGGCGAACACCGGGGAGCTGTTTTTT.

The CDR3 is CASSQDVVGIAGYNEQFF. As DNA, the CDR3 is TGCGCCAGCAGCCAAGATGTAGTGGGTATAGCGGGGTACAATGAGCAGTTCTTC. The rearrangement uses TRBV4-3 and TRBJ2-1, with TRBD2 identical over 8 bases. Germline trimming cut 0 bases from V and 4 bases from J; bases unmatched to any gene: 11. Germline assignment: CDR1 LGHNA and CDR2 YSLEER. This CDR3 comprises 18 residues.

This clone was detected a few times. The chain combines TRBV29-1 with TRBJ1-1; the match to TRBD1 covers 9 bases. V trimming: 7 bases; J trimming: 4 bases; junction bases outside the gene matches: 7. CDR3 length equals 13 residues. Germline V lookup: CDR1 SQVTM, CDR2 ANQGSEA. CDR3 in amino acids: CSGRQGEGTEAFF. CDR3 nucleotides: TGCAGCGGAAGACAGGGGGAAGGCACTGAAGCTTTCTTT. Drawing the rest from reference TRBV29-1 and TRBJ1-1, the complete variable domain is SAVISQKPSRDICQRGTSLTIQCQVDSQVTMMFWYRQQPGQSLTLIATANQGSEATYESGFVIDKFPISRPNLTFSTLTVSNMSPEDSSIYLCSGRQGEGTEAFFGQGTRLTVV.

The chain recombines TRBV5-4 with TRBJ1-3; maybe TRBD1 (6 bases). CDR1 SGHNT and CDR2 YYREEE come from the germline V gene (reference sequence). Trimming stripped 4 bases from V and 7 bases from J, with 12 bases between. The CDR3 consists of 13 residues. The CDR3 bases are TGTGCCAGCAGCGGGTGGGACAAGAACACCATATATTTT. Its translation is CASSGWDKNTIYF. The whole variable domain, remainder taken from reference TRBV5-4 and TRBJ1-3, is ETGVTQSPTHLIKTRGQQVTLRCSSQSGHNTVSWYQQALGQGPQFIFQYYREEENGRGNFPPRFSGLQFPNYSSELNVNALELDDSALYLCASSGWDKNTIYFGEGSWLTVV.

The chain recombines TRBV7-6 with TRBJ1-1, with D perhaps TRBD1 (6 bases). V lost 5 bases to trimming and J lost 4 bases, with 17 bases between them. CDR3 size: 15 residues. Germline-derived CDR1 and CDR2 are SGHVS and FNYEAQ. The CDR3 is CASSTDIRGITEAFF. As DNA, the CDR3 is TGTGCCAGCAGCACGGACATTAGGGGGATCACTGAAGCTTTCTTT.

The J gene is TRBJ1-1, the V gene TRBV5-8, with a possible D match to TRBD1 (6 bases). V dropped 1 base and J dropped 4 bases, with 14 bases sitting between them. CDR1 and CDR2 (germline): SGHTS, YDEGEE. This CDR3 is built from 15 residues. The CDR3 DNA is TGTGCCAGCAGCTTGCTGGGGGGGCGCATCACTGAAGCTTTCTTT. Translation gives CASSLLGGRITEAFF.

The J gene is TRBJ1-3, the V gene TRBV7-2; D gene ambiguous. The CDR3 runs 12 residues. In germline, CDR1 is SGHTA, CDR2 FQGNSA. V was cut by 4 bases and J by 4 bases, with 5 bases left in between. The CDR3 sequence is CASSSFGNTIYF. The CDR3 bases are TGTGCCAGCAGCTCCTTCGGAAACACCATATATTTT. Filled out from reference TRBV7-2 and TRBJ1-3, the complete variable domain reads GAGVSQSPSNKVTEKGKDVELRCDPISGHTALYWYRQSLGQGLEFLIYFQGNSAPDKSGLPSDRFSAERTGGSVSTLTIQRTQQEDSAVYLCASSSFGNTIYFGEGSWLTVV.

This clone was seen a handful of times. V and J are TRBV7-2 and TRBJ1-2; D unclear. CDR1 and CDR2 (germline): SGHTA, FQGNSA. This CDR3 is built from 15 residues. V was trimmed by 2 bases and J by 0 bases, leaving 10 bases between them. The CDR3 DNA reads as TGTGCCAGCAGCTTAAAAGCGTTAGCTAACTATGGCTACACCTTC. Protein: CASSLKALANYGYTF.

About this clone itself: One end of the junction is discordant with germline, which a read error may explain. The V call is TRBV6-1, the J call TRBJ2-7; 11 bases agree with TRBD2. CDR3 length: 11 amino acids. Germline V gives CDR1 MNHNS, CDR2 SASEGT. The CDR3 DNA sequence: TGTGCCAGCAGTGGACTAGCGGGGACCAACTTC. The encoded protein is CASSGLAGTNF.

The count of this clone is one. Other DNA sequences of this sample code for an identical CDR3. This chain links TRBV6-1 with TRBJ1-5, with 8 bases that match TRBD1. The J segment lost 5 bases and the V segment lost 7 bases, leaving 7 bases of the junction unmatched. CDR1 is MNHNS and CDR2 is SASEGT in the germline V gene. This CDR3 has 14 residues. This CDR3 reads CASIVDRGYQPQHF. The CDR3 nucleotides are TGTGCCAGCATCGTCGACAGGGGTTATCAGCCCCAGCATTTT.

Here the CDR3 DNA reads TGTGCCAGCAGTGGTTTCCGGCACGGTCAGGCCTACGAGCAGTACTTC. Its translation is CASSGFRHGQAYEQYF. The chain couples TRBV2 to TRBJ2-7; D not resolved. CDR3 length equals 16 residues. The germline V and J ends were trimmed by 4 bases and 2 bases, with 18 bases remaining between them. In germline, CDR1 is SNHLY, CDR2 FYNNEI.

The rearrangement joins TRBV19 to TRBJ2-5; perhaps TRBD1 as D (6 bases). This CDR3 is 15 amino acids long. Trimming removed 6 bases at V and 4 bases at J, with 18 bases between. CDR1 LNHDA and CDR2 SQIVND come from the germline V gene (reference sequence). The CDR3, as DNA: TGTGCCAGTAGCTTTCCCGGGACATATCTAGAGACCCAGTACTTC. Amino acids: CASSFPGTYLETQYF.

J is TRBJ2-3 and V is TRBV6-4, with 9 bases matching TRBD2. V dropped 3 bases and J dropped 6; count of bases not matched to a gene: 4. Germline V gene data show CDR1 as MRHNA and CDR2 as SNTAGT. This CDR3 has 14 residues. CDR3 residues: CASSERGGEDTQYF. For the CDR3, the DNA is TGTGCCAGCAGTGAGCGGGGGGGCGAGGATACGCAGTATTTT.

About this clone: Different DNA sequences within this sample yield the same CDR3. The chain links TRBV19 to TRBJ2-2; 12 nucleotides align to TRBD1. The V gene end was trimmed by 9 bases and the J gene end by 2 bases; junction bases not matched to a gene: 4. The CDR3 spans 15 residues. Germline assignment: CDR1 LNHDA and CDR2 SQIVND (reference sequence). The CDR3 DNA reads TGTGCCAGCAGTGGGACAGGGGGCAACACCGGGGAGCTGTTTTTT. Translated: CASSGTGGNTGELFF.

This rearrangement joins TRBV11-2 to TRBJ2-1; 8 bases map to TRBD1. V was pared by 6 bases and J by 10 bases, with 14 bases of the junction left unmatched. Germline assignment: CDR1 SGHAT and CDR2 FQNNGV. This CDR3 comprises 15 residues. The CDR3 reads CASRIPGQALGEQFF. The CDR3 bases are TGTGCCAGCAGAATACCGGGACAGGCCTTAGGAGAGCAGTTCTTC.

This clone was picked up a small number of times. The CDR3 coding sequence is TGTGCCAGCAGCCCCTACTTGGACGAGCAGTACTTC. Its protein product is CASSPYLDEQYF. The rearrangement links TRBV7-8 to TRBJ2-7; D remains ambiguous. V lost 5 bases to trimming and J lost 5 bases, with 10 bases between them. The CDR3 length is 12 residues. Germline V gene sequence: CDR1 SGHVS, CDR2 FQNEAQ.

This chain joins TRBV9 and TRBJ2-5; TRBD1 agrees at 7 bases. Germline CDR1 is SGDLS and CDR2 is YYNGEE. The CDR3 is 15 residues long. Trimming cost V 4 bases and J 4 bases; bases outside gene matches: 10. Written as DNA, the CDR3 is TGTGCCAGCAGCCCTCCGGGACAGAGAGGAGAGACCCAGTACTTC. Residues: CASSPPGQRGETQYF.

This clone was observed once. The J gene is TRBJ1-3, the V gene TRBV16, with D tentatively TRBD1 (6 bases). This CDR3 contains 14 residues. The V gene lost 0 bases and the J gene lost 7 bases, with 10 bases spanning the gap. Germline CDR1 reads KGHSY; CDR2 reads FQNENV. The CDR3: CASSQSTGENTIYF. The CDR3 DNA reads as TGTGCCAGCAGCCAATCGACAGGCGAGAACACCATATATTTT. Supplemented by reference TRBV16 and TRBJ1-3, the full variable domain reads GEEVAQTPKHLVRGEGQKAKLYCAPIKGHSYVFWYQQVLKNEFKFLISFQNENVFDETGMPKERFSAKCLPNSPCSLEIQATKLEDSAVYFCASSQSTGENTIYFGEGSWLTVV.

This clone was counted once. CDR3 sequence (DNA): TGTGCCAGTAGTATGAGGGGGGAGACCCAGTACTTC. It specifies CASSMRGETQYF. V gene TRBV19 combines with J gene TRBJ2-5; possibly TRBD1 for D (6 bases). This CDR3 region has 12 residues. Germline V lookup: CDR1 LNHDA, CDR2 SQIVND (reference sequence). Trimming took 3 bases from V and 5 from J, leaving 7 bases between them.

The chain carries TRBV11-3 and TRBJ2-5; 7 positions agree with TRBD2. Germline V gene sequence: CDR1 SGHNT, CDR2 YENEEA. V trimming: 1 base; J trimming: 1 base; junction bases outside the gene matches: 6. CDR3 length equals 16 residues. The CDR3 region is CASSLVIGEGQETQYF. CDR3 in DNA: TGTGCCAGCAGCTTAGTAATTGGGGAGGGCCAAGAGACCCAGTACTTC.

The chain employs TRBV5-1 and TRBJ2-3, with TRBD1 matching over 8 bases. Germline V gives CDR1 SGHRS, CDR2 YFSETQ. J lost 6 bases, V lost 0 bases, and 9 bases had no gene match. The CDR3 sequence is 16 residues long. The CDR3, as DNA: TGCGCCAGCAGCTTGGGGACTAACAGGGGGACGGATACGCAGTATTTT. Translated, it gives CASSLGTNRGTDTQYF. The variable domain in full, completed from reference TRBV5-1 and TRBJ2-3, reads KAGVTQTPRYLIKTRGQQVTLSCSPISGHRSVSWYQQTPGQGLQFLFEYFSETQRNKGNFPGRFSGRQFSNSRSEMNVSTLELGDSALYLCASSLGTNRGTDTQYFGPGTRLTVL.

The rearrangement joins TRBV4-1 to TRBJ2-7; D is ambiguous. This CDR3 is 15 amino acids long. Germline-derived CDR1 and CDR2 are MGHRA and YSYEKL. V lost 5 bases, J lost 4 bases, and 18 bases lay in between. CDR3 protein: CASSTSLTTEYEQYF. CDR3 in DNA: TGCGCCAGCAGCACATCTTTAACAACGGAGTACGAGCAGTACTTC.

The CDR3, as DNA: TGCGCCAGCAGCCAAGATCGGACAGGCCCTAGCACAGATACGCAGTATTTT. It yields the protein CASSQDRTGPSTDTQYF. The rearrangement uses TRBV4-3 and TRBJ2-3; 7 nucleotides agree with TRBD1. V lost 0 bases, J lost 0 bases, and 6 bases stayed unmatched. Germline V gives CDR1 LGHNA, CDR2 YSLEER. The CDR3 has 17 residues.